In this sample, the clone carrying this TCR beta chain turned up many times. CDR3 size: 13 residues. CDR1 and CDR2 from the germline V gene are SGHTA and FQGNSA. V was trimmed by 0 bases and J by 6 bases, leaving 7 bases between them. TCR beta libraries were built with iRepertoire HTBI primers and Arm-PCR of CDR3 regions. In TCRdb, the multiplex PCR reads were re-called with MiXCR into one record per CDR3 protein. The table has roughly 520,000 distinct CDR3 sequences, approximately 12% seen once. The time point was: newly diagnosed GD, antithyroid drugs for less than 3 months. RNA from PBMCs was the source of the TCR library. The entry originates in a study of regulatory T cells in long-lasting Graves disease. The data were also submitted as part of a second study, on T cells in Graves' hyperthyroidism and ophthalmopathy.

The source material was peripheral blood mononuclear cells (PBMCs), sampled at new diagnosis, from a patient treated with antithyroid drugs. V usage is TRBV7-2 and J usage is TRBJ2-3; the D is unclear. This sequence originates from a woman aged 25-40 years with Graves disease. The CDR3, as DNA: TGTGCCAGCAGCTTAGCCCTCGGGGATACGCAGTATTTT. Encoded protein: CASSLALGDTQYF.